This T cell receptor (beta chain) is from a study of blood T cell repertoires in COVID-19. Study overall: Sites across the United States, Italy and Spain contributed samples from acute and convalescent COVID-19. Nucleic acid was either cDNA or gDNA, and it came from T cells, B-cell-depleted T cells, or PBMCs.

Per the study methods: Amplification from reference gene primers served as the basis for estimated nucleated cell counts. Libraries were prepared by immunoSEQ multiplex PCR; TCRdb keeps only in-frame clonotypes and omits some of them. V and J calls and clone size are as listed in that table; D and trimming were resolved from the DNA. The data hold roughly 160,000 clones, with more than 65% observed a single time. This clone turned up a few times. Trimming stripped 0 bases from V and 9 bases from J, with 19 bases between. CDR3 length: 15 amino acids. Germline V gives CDR1 SGDLS, CDR2 YYNGEE. Participant reports of clinical history set cohort assignment.

The sequenced material came from PBMCs or T cells enriched from blood (not recorded which). The receptor comes from a man between 60 and 75 years old who had recovered from COVID-19. V gene TRBV9 combines with J gene TRBJ2-7, with D tentatively TRBD2 (5 bases). CDR3 sequence reads: CASSVVGEAALGQYF. The CDR3 nucleotides are TGTGCCAGCAGCGTAGTCGGGGAAGCGGCGCTGGGGCAGTACTTC.